This TCR beta chain was sequenced for a study of cytomegalovirus exposure and HLA in healthy donors. With regard to this clone: The antigen is not known. Other DNA sequences in this sample translate to the same CDR3.

Study results and caveats: Most of the CMV-associated TCR beta chains (in a later analysis) appeared to be HLA-restricted. Cytomegalovirus-associated status was assigned to about 180 TCR beta chains. Analysis was carried out at a later point, and it linked a missense DCLRE1C variant to TCR beta V- and J-gene trimming.

60 Vbeta and 13 Jbeta primers were used in PCR. The repertoire was sequenced with immunoSEQ multiplex PCR; TCRdb's copy has only in-frame clones and lacks some. The sample gives 130,000 to 150,000 clones, 68% of which show up once; 4% to 5.5% is in the top ten. Trimming cost V 0 bases and J 5 bases, with 13 bases left between them. The length of the CDR3 is 14 residues. Per the germline V gene, CDR1 is GTSNPN and CDR2 is SVGIG (reference sequence). The sequencing input was PBMCs. The rearrangement links TRBV30 to TRBJ1-1, with D possibly TRBD1 on 5 matching bases. The receptor's source is a man in his sixties in good health and CMV-seronegative. The chain's CDR3 is CAWSVPPGGTEAFF. The CDR3 DNA follows: TGTGCCTGGAGTGTTCCTCCGGGGGGGACTGAAGCTTTCTTT.